This is a list of T cell receptor beta chains from one sample in a study of early T cells in non-severe SARS-CoV-2 infection. TCRdb re-called the 5' RACE reads through MiXCR, storing one row per CDR3 protein. The top ten hold roughly 4.7% of the sample, which has 80,000 to 95,000 distinct CDR3 sequences, 16% seen once. Material: whole blood, obtained at baseline. Every receptor here comes from an adult who was a healthcare worker with PCR-confirmed SARS-CoV-2 infection or an uninfected control (not recorded which). Both conserved end residues are part of each CDR3. The D gene is left open where the match is weak. Expanded clones are given a class, and other clones once, few, many or no size at all.

V: TRBV5-6
D: .
J: TRBJ2-3
size: .
DNA: TGTGCCAGCAGAGCCGGACTCCTCACAGATACGCAGTATTTT
CDR3: CASRAGLLTDTQYF

V: TRBV5-4
D: TRBD2
J: TRBJ2-7
size: few
DNA: TGTGCCGGGTCCCTAGCGGGCAGCTCCTACGAGCAGTACTTC
CDR3: CAGSLAGSSYEQYF

V: TRBV12-3/TRBV12-4
D: .
J: TRBJ1-6
size: .
DNA: TGTGCCAGCTCGGGGGGGGTTAATTCACCCCTCCACTTT
CDR3: CASSGGVNSPLHF

V: TRBV7-2
D: .
J: TRBJ1-4
size: few
DNA: TGTGCCAGCAGCATTAGTGCAACTAATGAAAAACTGTTTTTT
CDR3: CASSISATNEKLFF

V: TRBV19
D: TRBD2
J: TRBJ2-3
size: .
DNA: TGTGCCAGTAACTTCCGAGCGGCGGGAGGGTTGGATACGCAGTATTTT
CDR3: CASNFRAAGGLDTQYF

V: TRBV25-1
D: .
J: TRBJ1-2
size: .
DNA: TGTGCCAGCAAGGGGGGGGCAGGCGGCTACACCTTC
CDR3: CASKGGAGGYTF

V: TRBV5-4
D: .
J: TRBJ1-6
size: few
DNA: TGTGCCAGCAGCTTGGCCTATAACTCACCCCTCCACTTT
CDR3: CASSLAYNSPLHF

V: TRBV7-9
D: .
J: TRBJ2-7
size: many
DNA: TGTGCCAGCAGCCGAAGGGCGGAGATGGGCATCTACGAGCAGTACTTC
CDR3: CASSRRAEMGIYEQYF

V: TRBV9
D: TRBD2
J: TRBJ2-3
size: few
DNA: TGTGCCAGCAGCGTAGATGGCGGTAGCGGGACGACGGATACGCAGTATTTT
CDR3: CASSVDGGSGTTDTQYF

V: TRBV11-3
D: .
J: TRBJ2-1
size: many
DNA: TGTGCCAGCAGCTTAGGACTGGGGACCTACAATGAGCAGTTCTTC
CDR3: CASSLGLGTYNEQFF

V: TRBV3-1
D: TRBD2
J: TRBJ2-1
size: few
DNA: TGTGCCAGCAGCCATAGACTAGCCCGCCAGGAAGGGAATGAGCAGTTCTTC
CDR3: CASSHRLARQEGNEQFF

V: TRBV7-2
D: TRBD2
J: TRBJ2-5
size: few
DNA: TGTGCCAGCAGCTCGAGAAGCGGGATGGAGACCCAGTACTTC
CDR3: CASSSRSGMETQYF

V: TRBV7-3
D: .
J: TRBJ1-1
size: few
DNA: TGTGCCAGCAGCTTACGAAGGTTCGGCCGCGAAGCTTTCTTT
CDR3: CASSLRRFGREAFF

V: TRBV7-6
D: .
J: TRBJ2-5
size: many
DNA: TGTGCCAGCAGCTTAGTCGGCCAGCAAGAGACCCAGTACTTC
CDR3: CASSLVGQQETQYF

V: TRBV6-2/TRBV6-3
D: .
J: TRBJ1-1
size: .
DNA: TGTGCCAGCAGTTACTTGACAGGACTGGAAGCTTTCTTT
CDR3: CASSYLTGLEAFF

V: TRBV18
D: .
J: TRBJ2-3
size: many
DNA: TGTGCCAGCTCACCACAAACGCAGTCTCTCTACCCAGATACGCAGTATTTT
CDR3: CASSPQTQSLYPDTQYF

V: TRBV18
D: TRBD2
J: TRBJ2-1
size: many
DNA: TGTGCCAGCTCACCAAGGGGTCTAGCGGGGGTCAATGAGCAGTTCTTC
CDR3: CASSPRGLAGVNEQFF

V: TRBV20-1
D: TRBD1
J: TRBJ2-1
size: .
DNA: TGCAGTGCAGGGAAGGGGGCTAGCAATGAGCAGTTCTTC
CDR3: CSAGKGASNEQFF

V: TRBV2
D: TRBD2
J: TRBJ2-1
size: .
DNA: TGTGCCAGCAGCGTAACGGGACTAGCACTCAATGAGCAGTTCTTC
CDR3: CASSVTGLALNEQFF

V: TRBV2
D: .
J: TRBJ2-4
size: .
DNA: TGTGCCAGCCGAACCGACGGCATTCAGTACTTC
CDR3: CASRTDGIQYF